The 9 T cell receptor beta chains below come from one sample, sequenced in a study of cytomegalovirus exposure and HLA in healthy donors. Amplification used 60 Vbeta primers and 13 Jbeta primers. Assay: immunoSEQ multiplex PCR; the TCRdb copy retains only in-frame clones and omits some. The table lists about 150,000 clones, around three quarters of them singletons. The specimen was PBMCs. The receptors here all came from a male donor in good health and CMV-seronegative.

The gene calls are TRBV19 and TRBJ1-5; the D gene is possibly TRBD1 (5 bases). Trimming shortened V by 4 bases and J by 3 bases, and 13 bases separated the two germline ends. CDR3 length: 15 residues. CDR1 LNHDA and CDR2 SQIVND come from the germline V gene (reference sequence). The CDR3 reads CASSRVAGPNQPQHF. In DNA, the CDR3 is TGTGCCAGTAGTAGGGTTGCGGGACCCAATCAGCCCCAGCATTTT.

The chain recombines TRBV28 with TRBJ2-7; 10 bases are shared with TRBD2. Germline loops: CDR1 MDHEN, CDR2 SYDVKM. V shed 5 bases and J 6 bases; nucleotides not matched to a gene: 10. The CDR3 runs 15 residues. CDR3 in amino acids: CASSTSAGGPGEQYF. The CDR3 DNA reads TGTGCCAGCAGTACCTCAGCGGGAGGGCCTGGCGAGCAGTACTTC.

The chain has TRBV19 and TRBJ1-1, with D unresolved. In germline, CDR1 is LNHDA, CDR2 SQIVND (reference sequence). The V gene lost 9 bases and the J gene lost 0 bases, with 14 bases spanning the gap. The CDR3 spans 14 residues. This chain's CDR3 is CASTPVNLNTEAFF. Written as DNA, the CDR3 is TGTGCCAGCACCCCGGTAAATTTGAACACTGAAGCTTTCTTT.

This chain joins TRBV7-6 and TRBJ2-5; tentative D call: TRBD1 (5 bases). CDR1 SGHVS and CDR2 FNYEAQ come from the germline V gene. V lost 2 bases to trimming and J lost 9 bases, with 19 bases between them. The length of the CDR3 is 15 residues. CDR3 sequence reads: CASSLSPQGRRAQYF. CDR3 in DNA: TGTGCCAGCAGCTTATCTCCCCAGGGAAGACGGGCCCAGTACTTC.

This clone has more than one count but fewer than ten. The chain employs TRBV9 and TRBJ1-5; 9 nucleotides agree with TRBD1. After removal of 4 bases from V and 4 bases from J, the junction contained 9 bases not matched to a gene. The CDR3 loop spans 16 amino acids. Germline V CDR1 and CDR2: SGDLS, YYNGEE. In nucleotides, the CDR3 is TGTGCCAGCAGCCCTGGGACAGGGTATGGGAATCAGCCCCAGCATTTT. Amino acids: CASSPGTGYGNQPQHF. The entire variable domain, with the rest obtained from reference TRBV9 and TRBJ1-5, is as follows: DSGVTQTPKHLITATGQRVTLRCSPRSGDLSVYWYQQSLDQGLQFLIQYYNGEERAKGNILERFSAQQFPDLHSELNLSSLELGDSALYFCASSPGTGYGNQPQHFGDGTRLSIL.

For the CDR3, the DNA is TGTGCCAGCAGTCTCCTGGACGGAGCGGGCACTGAAGCTTTCTTT. It codes for CASSLLDGAGTEAFF. This chain links TRBV27 with TRBJ1-1; D is unresolved. The CDR3 spans 15 residues. CDR1 MNHEY and CDR2 SMNVEV come from the germline V gene (reference sequence). The germline V and J ends were trimmed by 5 bases and 4 bases, with 17 bases remaining between them.

CDR3: CASMKGQGPTDTQYF. For the CDR3, the DNA is TGCGCCAGCATGAAGGGACAGGGCCCCACAGATACGCAGTATTTT. This chain joins TRBV4-1 and TRBJ2-3; 9 positions agree with TRBD1. The CDR3 runs to 15 residues. The V segment lost 7 bases and the J segment 2 bases; nucleotides outside the gene matches: 7. Germline V gives CDR1 MGHRA, CDR2 YSYEKL.

This chain joins TRBV9 and TRBJ2-1, with 11 bases aligning to TRBD2. Germline V lookup: CDR1 SGDLS, CDR2 YYNGEE. CDR3 length: 17 amino acids. V dropped 3 bases and J dropped 3; count of bases not matched to a gene: 8. DNA of the CDR3: TGTGCCAGCAGCGCCTTTAGCGGGGGGGCTTTCTACAATGAGCAGTTCTTC. Its translation is CASSAFSGGAFYNEQFF.

The V and J genes are TRBV19 and TRBJ2-1; D possibly corresponds to TRBD2 (5 bases). This CDR3 contains 12 residues. CDR1 and CDR2 from the germline V gene are LNHDA and SQIVND (reference sequence). V was pared by 7 bases and J by 3 bases, with 7 bases between. The CDR3 here is CASTGDYNEQFF. The DNA of the CDR3 is TGTGCCAGTACCGGGGACTACAATGAGCAGTTCTTC.